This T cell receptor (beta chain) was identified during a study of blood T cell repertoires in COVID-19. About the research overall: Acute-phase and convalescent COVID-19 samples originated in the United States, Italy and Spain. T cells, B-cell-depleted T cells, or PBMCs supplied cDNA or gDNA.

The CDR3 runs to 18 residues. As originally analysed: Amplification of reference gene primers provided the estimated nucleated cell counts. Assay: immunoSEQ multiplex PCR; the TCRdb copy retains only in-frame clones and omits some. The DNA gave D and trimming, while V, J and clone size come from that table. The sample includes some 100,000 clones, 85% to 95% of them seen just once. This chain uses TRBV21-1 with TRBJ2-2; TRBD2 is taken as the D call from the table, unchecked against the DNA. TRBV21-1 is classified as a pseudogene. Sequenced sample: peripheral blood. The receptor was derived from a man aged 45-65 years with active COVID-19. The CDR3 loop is CASSIMGGLSRPIGELFF. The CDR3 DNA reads TGTGCCAGCAGCATTATGGGGGGGTTGAGTCGCCCCATCGGGGAGCTGTTTTTT.